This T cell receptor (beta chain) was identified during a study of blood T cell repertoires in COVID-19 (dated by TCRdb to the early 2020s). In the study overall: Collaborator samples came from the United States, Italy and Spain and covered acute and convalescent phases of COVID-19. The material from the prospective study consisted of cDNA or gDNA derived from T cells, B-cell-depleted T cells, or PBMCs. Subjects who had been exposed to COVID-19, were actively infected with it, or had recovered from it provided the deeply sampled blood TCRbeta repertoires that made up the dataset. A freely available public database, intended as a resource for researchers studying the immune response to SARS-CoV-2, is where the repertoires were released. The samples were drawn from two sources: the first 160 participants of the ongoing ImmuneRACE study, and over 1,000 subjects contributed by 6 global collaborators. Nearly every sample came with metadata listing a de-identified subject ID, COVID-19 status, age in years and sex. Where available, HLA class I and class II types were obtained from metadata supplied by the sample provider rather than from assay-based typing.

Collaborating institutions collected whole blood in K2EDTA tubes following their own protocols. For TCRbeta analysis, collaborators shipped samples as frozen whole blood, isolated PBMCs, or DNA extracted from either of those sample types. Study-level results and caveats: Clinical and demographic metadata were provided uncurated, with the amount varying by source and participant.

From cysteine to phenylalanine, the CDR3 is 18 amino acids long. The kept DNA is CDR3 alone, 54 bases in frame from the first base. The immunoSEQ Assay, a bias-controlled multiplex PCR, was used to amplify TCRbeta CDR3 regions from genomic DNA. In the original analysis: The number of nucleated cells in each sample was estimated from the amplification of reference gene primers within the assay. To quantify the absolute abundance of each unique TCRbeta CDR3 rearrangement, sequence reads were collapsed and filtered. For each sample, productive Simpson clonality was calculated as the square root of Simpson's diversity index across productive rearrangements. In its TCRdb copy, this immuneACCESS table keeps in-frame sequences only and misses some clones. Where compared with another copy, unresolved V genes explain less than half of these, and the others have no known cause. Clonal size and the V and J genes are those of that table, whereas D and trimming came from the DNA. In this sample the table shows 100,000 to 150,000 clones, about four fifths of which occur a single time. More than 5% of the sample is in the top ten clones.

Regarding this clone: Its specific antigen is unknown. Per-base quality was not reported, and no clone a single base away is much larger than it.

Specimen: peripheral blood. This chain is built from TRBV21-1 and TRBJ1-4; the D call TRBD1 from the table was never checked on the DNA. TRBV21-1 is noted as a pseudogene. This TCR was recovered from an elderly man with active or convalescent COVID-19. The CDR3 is CASSNTGNPAGVDEKLFF. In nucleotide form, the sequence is TGTGCCAGCAGCAATACAGGGAATCCAGCAGGTGTTGATGAAAAACTGTTTTTT.